The present T cell receptor beta chain was sequenced within a study of cytomegalovirus exposure and HLA in healthy donors. Profiling relied on immunoSEQ multiplex PCR, and the TCRdb table lists in-frame clones only, not all of them. The sample contains under 95,000 clones, roughly 95% of which appear only once. Sample: PBMCs. The receptor was isolated from a woman in her late teens or twenties in good health and CMV-seropositive.

The CDR3 bases are TGCGCCAGCAGCAATAGACAGGGAGCCTACGAGCAGTACTTC. This sequence encodes CASSNRQGAYEQYF. This rearrangement joins TRBV5-1 to TRBJ2-7; 7 bases are shared with TRBD1. CDR1 and CDR2 (germline): SGHRS, YFSETQ. With V trimmed by 4 bases and J by 2 bases, 6 bases remained unmatched. This CDR3 is 14 amino acids long.